The clone carrying this T cell receptor beta chain was seen more than once but under ten times. Its antigen is as yet unknown. Trimming took off 5 bases at V and 7 bases at J, with 14 bases between the two ends. CDR3 length equals 13 residues. This sample was included in a study of T cell repertoires in cytomegalovirus infection. Overall study: Indications came from public TCR beta signatures; they pointed to CMV infection and to a matching HLA type.

Each CDR3 protein gets one entry after TCRdb re-called the reads with MiXCR. The table has about 890,000 distinct CDR3 sequences, 31% seen once. The sample consisted of cultured CD8+ T cells from PBMCs, taken from culture after CMV antigen stimulation. This chain connects TRBV12-3 or TRBV12-4 to TRBJ1-2, with D possibly being TRBD1 (6 bases). This sequence originates from a human donor in good health (CMV status not recorded). Some clones in this sample may be carry-over from other donors' samples. The CDR3: CASSPPGEGGYTF. CDR3 bases: TGTGCCAGCAGTCCCCCAGGGGAAGGTGGCTACACCTTC.